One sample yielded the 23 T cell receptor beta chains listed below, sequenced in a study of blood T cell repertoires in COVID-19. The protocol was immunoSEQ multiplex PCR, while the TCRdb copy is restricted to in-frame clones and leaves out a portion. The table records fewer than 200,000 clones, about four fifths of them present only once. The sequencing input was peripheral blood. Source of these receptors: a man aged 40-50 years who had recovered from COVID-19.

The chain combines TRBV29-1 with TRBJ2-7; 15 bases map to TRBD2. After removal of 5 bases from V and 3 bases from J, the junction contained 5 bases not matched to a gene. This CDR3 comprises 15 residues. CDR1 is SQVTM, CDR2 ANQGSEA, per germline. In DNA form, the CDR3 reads TGCAGCGTTCGGACTAGCGGGAGGGCCAACTACGAGCAGTACTTC. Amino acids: CSVRTSGRANYEQYF.

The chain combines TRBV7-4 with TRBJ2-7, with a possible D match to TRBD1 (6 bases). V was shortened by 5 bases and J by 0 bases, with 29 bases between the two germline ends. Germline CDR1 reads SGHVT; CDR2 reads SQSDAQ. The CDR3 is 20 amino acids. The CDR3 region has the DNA TGTGCCAGCAGCCCAGCCCCCCACAGGGAACACCTCTCTACCTCCTACGAGCAGTACTTC. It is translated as CASSPAPHREHLSTSYEQYF.

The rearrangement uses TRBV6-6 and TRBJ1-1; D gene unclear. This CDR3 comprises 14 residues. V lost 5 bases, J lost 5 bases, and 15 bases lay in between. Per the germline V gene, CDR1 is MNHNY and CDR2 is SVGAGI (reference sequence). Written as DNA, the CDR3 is TGTGCCAGCAGTCCACCGACCTCCGGGACTGAAGCTTTCTTT. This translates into CASSPPTSGTEAFF.

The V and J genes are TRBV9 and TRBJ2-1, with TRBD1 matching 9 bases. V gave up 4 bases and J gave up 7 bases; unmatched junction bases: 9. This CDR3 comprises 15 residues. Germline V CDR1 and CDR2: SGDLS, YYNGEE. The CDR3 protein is CASSSQQGAGNEQFF. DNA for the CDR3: TGTGCCAGCAGCTCCCAACAGGGGGCAGGTAATGAGCAGTTCTTC.

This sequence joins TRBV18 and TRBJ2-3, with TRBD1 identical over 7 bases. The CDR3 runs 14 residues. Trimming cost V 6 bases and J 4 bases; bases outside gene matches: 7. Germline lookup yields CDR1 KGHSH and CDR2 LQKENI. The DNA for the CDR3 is TGTGCCAGCTCCATAAACAGGGGTGCAGATACGCAGTATTTT. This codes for CASSINRGADTQYF.

For the CDR3, the DNA is TGCGCCAGCAGTGATGGAGTACTAGCGGGAGGGGCAGATACGCAGTATTTT. Its translation is CASSDGVLAGGADTQYF. The chain joins TRBV10-2 to TRBJ2-3; 13 nucleotides align to TRBD2. From germline, CDR1 is WSHSY and CDR2 SAAADI. The CDR3 consists of 17 residues. Losses at the gene ends were 3 bases for V and 4 bases for J; bases not matched to a gene: 7.

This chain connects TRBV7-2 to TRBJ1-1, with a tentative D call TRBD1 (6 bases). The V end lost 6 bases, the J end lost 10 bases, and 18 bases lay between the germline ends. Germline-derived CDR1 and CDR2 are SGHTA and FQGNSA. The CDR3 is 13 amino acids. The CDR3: CASRSNPGAPAFF. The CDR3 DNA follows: TGTGCCAGCAGATCGAATCCAGGGGCGCCAGCTTTCTTT. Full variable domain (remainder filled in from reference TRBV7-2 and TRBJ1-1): GAGVSQSPSNKVTEKGKDVELRCDPISGHTALYWYRQSLGQGLEFLIYFQGNSAPDKSGLPSDRFSAERTGGSVSTLTIQRTQQEDSAVYLCASRSNPGAPAFFGQGTRLTVV.

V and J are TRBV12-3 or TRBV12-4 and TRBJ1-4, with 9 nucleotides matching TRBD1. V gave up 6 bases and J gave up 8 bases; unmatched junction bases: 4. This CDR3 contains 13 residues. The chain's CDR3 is CASRQGAGEKLFF. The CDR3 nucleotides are TGTGCCAGCAGACAGGGGGCGGGGGAAAAACTGTTTTTT.

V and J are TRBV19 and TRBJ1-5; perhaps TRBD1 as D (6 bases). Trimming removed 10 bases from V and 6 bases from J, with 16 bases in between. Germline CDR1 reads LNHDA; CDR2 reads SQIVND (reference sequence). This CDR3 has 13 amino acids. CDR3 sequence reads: CATDLGGPQPQHF. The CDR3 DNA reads TGTGCCACCGACCTGGGGGGGCCTCAGCCCCAGCATTTT. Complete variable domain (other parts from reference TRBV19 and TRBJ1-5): DGGITQSPKYLFRKEGQNVTLSCEQNLNHDAMYWYRQDPGQGLRLIYYSQIVNDFQKGDIAEGYSVSREKKESFPLTVTSAQKNPTAFYLCATDLGGPQPQHFGDGTRLSIL.

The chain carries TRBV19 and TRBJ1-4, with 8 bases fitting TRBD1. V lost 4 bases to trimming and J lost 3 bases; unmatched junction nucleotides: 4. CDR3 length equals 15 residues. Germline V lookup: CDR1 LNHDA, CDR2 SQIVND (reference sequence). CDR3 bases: TGTGCCAGTAGTACGGACAGGGAAGCTAATGAAAAACTGTTTTTT. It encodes CASSTDREANEKLFF.

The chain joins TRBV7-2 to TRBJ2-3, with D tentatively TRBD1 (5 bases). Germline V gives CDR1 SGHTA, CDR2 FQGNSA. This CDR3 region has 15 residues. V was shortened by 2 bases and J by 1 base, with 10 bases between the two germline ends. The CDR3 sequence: CASSLQGRGTDTQYF. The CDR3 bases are TGTGCCAGCAGCTTACAGGGTCGGGGCACAGATACGCAGTATTTT.

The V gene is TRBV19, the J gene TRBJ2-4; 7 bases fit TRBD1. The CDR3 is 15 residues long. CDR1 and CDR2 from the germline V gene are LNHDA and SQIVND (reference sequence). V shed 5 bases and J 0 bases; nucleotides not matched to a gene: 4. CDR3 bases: TGTGCCAGTAGTCGGGACAGTCTAGCCAAAAACATTCAGTACTTC. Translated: CASSRDSLAKNIQYF.

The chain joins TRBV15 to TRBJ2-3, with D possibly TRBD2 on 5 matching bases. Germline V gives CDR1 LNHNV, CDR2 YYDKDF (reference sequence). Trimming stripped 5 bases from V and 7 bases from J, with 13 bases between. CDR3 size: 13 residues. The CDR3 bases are TGTGCCACCAGCCTAGAGGGTTACTATACGCAGTATTTT. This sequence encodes CATSLEGYYTQYF. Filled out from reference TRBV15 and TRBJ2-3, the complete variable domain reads DAMVIQNPRYQVTQFGKPVTLSCSQTLNHNVMYWYQQKSSQAPKLLFHYYDKDFNNEADTPDNFQSRRPNTSFCFLDIRSPGLGDTAMYLCATSLEGYYTQYFGPGTRLTVL.

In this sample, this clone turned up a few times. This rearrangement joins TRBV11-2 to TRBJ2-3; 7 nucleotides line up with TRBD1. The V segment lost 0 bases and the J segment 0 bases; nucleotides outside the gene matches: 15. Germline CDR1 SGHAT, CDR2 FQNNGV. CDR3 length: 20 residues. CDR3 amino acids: CASSLEWGQNIISSTDTQYF. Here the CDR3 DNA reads TGTGCCAGCAGCTTAGAGTGGGGACAGAATATAATATCTAGCACAGATACGCAGTATTTT. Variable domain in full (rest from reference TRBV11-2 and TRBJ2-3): EAGVAQSPRYKIIEKRQSVAFWCNPISGHATLYWYQQILGQGPKLLIQFQNNGVVDDSQLPKDRFSAERLKGVDSTLKIQPAKLEDSAVYLCASSLEWGQNIISSTDTQYFGPGTRLTVL.

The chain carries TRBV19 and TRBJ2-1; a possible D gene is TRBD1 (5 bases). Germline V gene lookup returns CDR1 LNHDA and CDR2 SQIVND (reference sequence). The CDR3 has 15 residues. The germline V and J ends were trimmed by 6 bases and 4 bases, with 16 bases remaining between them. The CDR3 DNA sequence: TGTGCCAGTAGCCCCGTGGACACCAAATACAATGAGCAGTTCTTC. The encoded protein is CASSPVDTKYNEQFF. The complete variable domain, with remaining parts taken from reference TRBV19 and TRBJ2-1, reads DGGITQSPKYLFRKEGQNVTLSCEQNLNHDAMYWYRQDPGQGLRLIYYSQIVNDFQKGDIAEGYSVSREKKESFPLTVTSAQKNPTAFYLCASSPVDTKYNEQFFGPGTRLTVL.

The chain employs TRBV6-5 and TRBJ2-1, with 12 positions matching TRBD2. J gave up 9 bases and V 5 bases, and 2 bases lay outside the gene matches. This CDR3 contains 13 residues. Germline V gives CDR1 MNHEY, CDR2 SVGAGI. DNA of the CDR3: TGTGCCAGCAGTCTACTAGCGGGAGGTGAGCAGTTCTTC. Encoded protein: CASSLLAGGEQFF.

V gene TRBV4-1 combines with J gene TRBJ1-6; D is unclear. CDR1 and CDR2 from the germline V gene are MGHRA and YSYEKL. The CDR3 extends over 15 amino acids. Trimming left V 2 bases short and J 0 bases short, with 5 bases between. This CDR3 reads CASSQRSSYNSPLHF. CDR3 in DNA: TGCGCCAGCAGCCAAAGGAGCTCCTATAATTCACCCCTCCACTTT.

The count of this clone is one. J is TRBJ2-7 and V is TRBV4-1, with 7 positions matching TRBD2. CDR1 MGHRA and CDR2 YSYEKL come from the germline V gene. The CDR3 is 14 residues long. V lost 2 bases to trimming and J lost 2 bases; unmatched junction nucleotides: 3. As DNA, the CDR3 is TGCGCCAGCAGCCAACCCGGACTAGCCTACGAGCAGTACTTC. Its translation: CASSQPGLAYEQYF.

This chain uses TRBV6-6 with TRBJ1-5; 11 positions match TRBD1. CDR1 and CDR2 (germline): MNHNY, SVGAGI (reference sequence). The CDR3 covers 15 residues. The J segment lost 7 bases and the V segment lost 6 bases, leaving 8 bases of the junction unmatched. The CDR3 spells CASSQGQGASQPQHF. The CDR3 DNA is TGTGCCAGCAGCCAAGGACAGGGGGCGAGCCAGCCCCAGCATTTT.

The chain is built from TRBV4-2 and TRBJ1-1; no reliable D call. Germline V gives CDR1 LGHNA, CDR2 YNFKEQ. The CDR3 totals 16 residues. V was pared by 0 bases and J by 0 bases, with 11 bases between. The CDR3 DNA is TGTGCCAGCAGCCAAGATCCGGAGACCATGAACACTGAAGCTTTCTTT. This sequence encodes CASSQDPETMNTEAFF.

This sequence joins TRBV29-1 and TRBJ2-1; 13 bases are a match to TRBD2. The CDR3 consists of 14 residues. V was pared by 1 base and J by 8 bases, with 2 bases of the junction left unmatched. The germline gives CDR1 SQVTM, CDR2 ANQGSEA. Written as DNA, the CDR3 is TGCAGCGTTGAAGGGACTAGCGGGAGTCATGAGCAGTTCTTC. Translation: CSVEGTSGSHEQFF.

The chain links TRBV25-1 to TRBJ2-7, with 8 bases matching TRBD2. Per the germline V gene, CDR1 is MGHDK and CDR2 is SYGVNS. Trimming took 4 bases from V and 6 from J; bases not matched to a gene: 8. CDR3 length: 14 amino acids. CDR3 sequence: CASSVNGGGREQYF. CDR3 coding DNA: TGTGCCAGCAGTGTCAACGGCGGGGGGCGCGAGCAGTACTTC.

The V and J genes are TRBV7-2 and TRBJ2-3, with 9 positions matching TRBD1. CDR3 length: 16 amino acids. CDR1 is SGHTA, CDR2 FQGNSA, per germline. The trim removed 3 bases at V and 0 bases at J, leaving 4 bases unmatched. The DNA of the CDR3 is TGTGCCAGCAGCTTTGGGACAGGGTTCAGCACAGATACGCAGTATTTT. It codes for CASSFGTGFSTDTQYF.